A single sample is the source of the 4 T cell receptor beta chains below, sequenced in a study of immune evolution from preneoplasia to lung adenocarcinoma. The protocol was immunoSEQ multiplex PCR, while the TCRdb copy is restricted to in-frame clones and leaves out a portion. The sample carries approximately 11,000 clones, 78% recorded once. The sequenced material came from FFPE minimally invasive lung adenocarcinoma tissue. The receptor set was obtained from a person aged 60 to 85 with lung adenocarcinoma.

The chain links TRBV27 to TRBJ2-7; 9 bases are shared with TRBD1. With V trimmed by 3 bases and J by 3 bases, 3 bases remained unmatched. In germline, CDR1 is MNHEY, CDR2 SMNVEV (reference sequence). This CDR3 region has 14 residues. The CDR3 sequence is CASSFSGQGYEQYF. As DNA, the CDR3 is TGTGCCAGCAGTTTTTCGGGACAGGGCTACGAGCAGTACTTC.

This chain joins TRBV18 and TRBJ1-2; no clear D gene. The CDR3 is made up of 14 amino acids. CDR1 and CDR2 (germline): KGHSH, LQKENI. Trimming removed 1 base from V and 4 bases from J, with 10 bases in between. DNA of the CDR3: TGTGCCAGCTCACCACAGGGTCTCGGCTATGGCTACACCTTC. Translating it yields CASSPQGLGYGYTF.

CDR3 sequence: CASSPRDRLGEQFF. The CDR3 DNA is TGTGCCAGCAGCCCGCGGGACAGATTGGGTGAGCAGTTCTTC. The rearrangement links TRBV9 to TRBJ2-1; weak D call: TRBD1 (7 bases). Germline values: CDR1 SGDLS, CDR2 YYNGEE. Trimming removed 4 bases from V and 9 bases from J, with 17 bases in between. CDR3 length equals 14 residues.

This clone was picked up one time. The chain has TRBV6-1 and TRBJ2-7; TRBD1 matches at 9 bases. There are 15 residues in the CDR3. V lost 2 bases to trimming and J lost 7 bases; unmatched junction nucleotides: 9. Germline CDR1 reads MNHNS; CDR2 reads SASEGT. In DNA form, the CDR3 reads TGTGCCAGCAGTGAACGACAGGGGGTGTTCGGGGAGCAGTACTTC. The encoded protein is CASSERQGVFGEQYF.